The present TCR beta chain was sequenced within a study of Graves' ophthalmopathy and Graves' hyperthyroidism. Study observations and caveats: This model predicted ophthalmopathy progression (sensitivity 65% to 71%, specificity 72.22%). Ophthalmopathy was separated from stable hyperthyroidism by a 13-signature model with 87.88% sensitivity and just under 84% specificity.

The V gene's germline CDR1 is SNHLY and CDR2 FYNNEI. The CDR3 extends over 15 amino acids. V lost 6 bases to trimming and J lost 2 bases; unmatched junction nucleotides: 8. Researchers took RNA transcripts and amplified TCR beta CDR3 regions from them. RT-PCR with HTBI primers came first, then second-round multiplex PCR. MiXCR was run by TCRdb on the multiplex PCR reads, yielding one entry per CDR3 protein. This sample yields more than 300,000 distinct CDR3 sequences, of which roughly 17% are seen a single time; 2.4% belongs to the top ten. About this clonotype: Its antigen is not known.

This sequence joins TRBV2 and TRBJ2-5; 8 bases agree with TRBD2. This TCR came from an adult woman with stable Graves' hyperthyroidism. Sample: peripheral blood. CDR3 protein: CASRGSGVKQETQYF. Here the CDR3 DNA reads TGTGCCAGCAGGGGTAGCGGGGTCAAACAAGAGACCCAGTACTTC.